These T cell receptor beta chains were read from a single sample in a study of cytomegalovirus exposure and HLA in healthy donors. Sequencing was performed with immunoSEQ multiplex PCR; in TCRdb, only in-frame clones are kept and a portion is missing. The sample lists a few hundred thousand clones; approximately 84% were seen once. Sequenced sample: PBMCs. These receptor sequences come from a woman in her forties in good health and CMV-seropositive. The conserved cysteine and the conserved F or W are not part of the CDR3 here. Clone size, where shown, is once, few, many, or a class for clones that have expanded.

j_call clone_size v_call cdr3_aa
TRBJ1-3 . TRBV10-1 ASSPLTGAGNTIY
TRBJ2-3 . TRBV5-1 ASSFGLAGGKDTQY
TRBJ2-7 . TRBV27 ASAPPTDRGVKQY
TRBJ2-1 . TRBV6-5 ASSYGAASYNEQF
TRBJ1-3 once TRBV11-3 ASSQTGSGNTIY
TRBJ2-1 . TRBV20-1 SGWGDPEQF
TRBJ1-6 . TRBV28 ASSPNSYNSPLH
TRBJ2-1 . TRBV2 ASSRSSSYNEQF
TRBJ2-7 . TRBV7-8 ASSSSGKVEYEQY
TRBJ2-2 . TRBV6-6 ASRPGTGGTGELF
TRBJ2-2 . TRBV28 ASRADRTNTGELF
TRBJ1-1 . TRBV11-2 ASRDRGQELDTEAF
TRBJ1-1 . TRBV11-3 ASSLGGNTEAF
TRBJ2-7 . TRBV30 AWSPRTVSNYEQY
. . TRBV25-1 ASRPGAGGLYEQF
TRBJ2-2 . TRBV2 ANTGQNTGELF
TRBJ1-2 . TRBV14 ASSQLDRANYGYT
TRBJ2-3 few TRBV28 ASLASGRTPSTDTQY
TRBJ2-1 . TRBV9 ASSVEVGGPNEQF
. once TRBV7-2 ASSSLRDSVDTGELF
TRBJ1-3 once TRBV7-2 ASSLVQASGNTIY
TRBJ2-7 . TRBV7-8 ASSLVSGVPYEQY
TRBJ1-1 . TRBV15 ATSSVKTGMNTEAF
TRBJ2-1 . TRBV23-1 ASTSGRDSYNEQF
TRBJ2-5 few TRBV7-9 ASSPGTGPPGETQY
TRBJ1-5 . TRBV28 ASSQGWGGYQPQH
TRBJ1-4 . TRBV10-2 ASSEGLWGGKLF
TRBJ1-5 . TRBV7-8 ASSLGQGRNQPQH
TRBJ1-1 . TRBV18 ASSPLTKNTEAF
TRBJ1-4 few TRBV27 ASSFRTGGSEKLF
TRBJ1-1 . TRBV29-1 SGERGEAF
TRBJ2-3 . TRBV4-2 ASSQEAGGANTQY
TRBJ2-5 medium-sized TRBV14 ASSQDWTGGPLGTQY
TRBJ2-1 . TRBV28 ATSGTVRNNEQF